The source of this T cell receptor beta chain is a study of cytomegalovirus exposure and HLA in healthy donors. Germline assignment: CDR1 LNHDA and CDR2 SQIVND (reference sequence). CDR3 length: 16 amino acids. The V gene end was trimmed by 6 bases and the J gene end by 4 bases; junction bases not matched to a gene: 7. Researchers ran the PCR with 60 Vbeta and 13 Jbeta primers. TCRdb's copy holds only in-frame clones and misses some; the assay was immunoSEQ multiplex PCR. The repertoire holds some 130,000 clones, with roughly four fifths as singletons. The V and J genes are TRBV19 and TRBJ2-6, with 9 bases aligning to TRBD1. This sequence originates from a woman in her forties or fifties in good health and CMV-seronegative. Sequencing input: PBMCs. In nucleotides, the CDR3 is TGTGCCAGTAGCCGCGGGACAGGGCCCGGGGCCAACGTCCTGACTTTC. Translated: CASSRGTGPGANVLTF.